Sequencing of this T cell receptor (beta chain) was carried out in a study of T cells in localized non-small cell lung cancer. Germline CDR1 and CDR2: SGDLS and YYNGEE. The CDR3 is made up of 15 amino acids. V lost 3 bases, J lost 4 bases, and 14 bases lay in between. TCRdb keeps only in-frame clones here, not all; method: immunoSEQ multiplex PCR. The data contain some 38,000 clones, around 90% of them singletons. Study-wide results and limits: Out of the top 100 tumor clones, a median approximately 57 were seen in adjacent lung. Overall survival was longer when the density of T cells in the blood was higher. Sequencing involved a lone tumor region, leaving heterogeneity possible.

This clone appeared a single time. Its target is not known. The clonotype was recovered from a female donor older than 55 with stage I lung adenocarcinoma. This specimen was peripheral blood, taken before any cancer treatment. V is TRBV9 and J is TRBJ1-5; D may be TRBD1 (5 bases). CDR3: CASSATGGRNQPQHF. The CDR3 DNA is TGTGCCAGCAGCGCCACCGGGGGGAGGAATCAGCCCCAGCATTTT.